This TCR beta chain derives from a study of blood T cell repertoires in COVID-19. About the research overall: Whether acute or convalescent, the COVID-19 samples came from the United States, Italy and Spain.

Germline-derived CDR1 and CDR2 are SGDLS and YYNGEE. CDR3 size: 15 residues. With 1 base removed from V and 4 bases from J, the gap between germline ends came to 14 bases. Sequencing was performed with immunoSEQ multiplex PCR; in TCRdb, only in-frame clones are kept and a portion is missing. This sample has 120,000 or so clones, with roughly 88% found just once. Sequencing was performed on peripheral blood. The J gene is TRBJ2-5, the V gene TRBV9; possibly TRBD1 for D (6 bases). This clonotype originated in a man over 45 with acute or convalescent COVID-19. CDR3: CASSVSTTGRETQYF. The CDR3 nucleotides are TGTGCCAGCAGCGTAAGTACGACAGGACGAGAGACCCAGTACTTC.